A single TCR beta chain is shown here with its context. Antigen specificity is unknown. This sample was taken from a study of T cell responses to AZD1222 COVID-19 vaccine. Findings of the study overall: There were vaccine-associated CD4 TCRs across spike, dominant at 160-218 and 743-854. Just six AZD1222 recipients were seropositive at baseline. Nearly half of spike-specific TCRs reportedly target variant regions that are unmutated in the B.1.351 and B.1.1.7 variants. White British people made up most donors, females outnumbered males, and clonal diversity was possibly underestimated.

The protocol was immunoSEQ multiplex PCR, while the TCRdb copy is restricted to in-frame clones and leaves out a portion. Among around 94,000 clones listed, around 83% were seen once. The CDR3 spans 15 residues. Per the germline V gene, CDR1 is SGHVS and CDR2 is FQNEAQ. The germline V and J ends were trimmed by 1 base and 9 bases, with 15 bases remaining between them. This material consisted of peripheral blood, taken on day 0 of AZD1222 vaccination. The chain couples TRBV7-8 to TRBJ2-2, with TRBD2 as a possible D gene (6 bases). The receptor was isolated from an adult in good health. DNA of the CDR3: TGTGCCAGCAGCTTAGGAGGCGGGACGGGCCGGGAGCTGTTTTTT. It encodes CASSLGGGTGRELFF.